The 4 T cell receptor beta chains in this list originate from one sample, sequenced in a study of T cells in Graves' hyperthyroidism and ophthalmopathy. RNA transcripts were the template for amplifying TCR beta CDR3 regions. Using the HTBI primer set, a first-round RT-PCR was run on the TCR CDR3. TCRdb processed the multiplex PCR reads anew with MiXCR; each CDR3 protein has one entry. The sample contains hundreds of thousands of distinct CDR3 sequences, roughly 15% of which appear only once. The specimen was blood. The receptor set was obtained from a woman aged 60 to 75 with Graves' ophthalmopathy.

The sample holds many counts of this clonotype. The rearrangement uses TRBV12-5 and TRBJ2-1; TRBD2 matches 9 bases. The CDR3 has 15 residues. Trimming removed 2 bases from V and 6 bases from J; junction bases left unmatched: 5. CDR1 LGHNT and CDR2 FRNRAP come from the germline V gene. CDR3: CASGLMSSGVNEQFF. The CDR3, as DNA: TGTGCTAGTGGTTTGATGTCTAGCGGGGTCAATGAGCAGTTCTTC.

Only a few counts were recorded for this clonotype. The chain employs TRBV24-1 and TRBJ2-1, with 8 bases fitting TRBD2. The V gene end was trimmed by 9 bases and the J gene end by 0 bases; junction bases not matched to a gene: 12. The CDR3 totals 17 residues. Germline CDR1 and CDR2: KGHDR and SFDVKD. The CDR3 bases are TGTGCCACCGCTCGCACAACTAGCGGTTCCTCCTACAATGAGCAGTTCTTC. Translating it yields CATARTTSGSSYNEQFF.

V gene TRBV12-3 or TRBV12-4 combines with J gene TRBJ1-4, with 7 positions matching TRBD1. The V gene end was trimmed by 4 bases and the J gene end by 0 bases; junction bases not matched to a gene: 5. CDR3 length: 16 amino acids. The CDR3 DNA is TGTGCCAGCAGTTCAATCACAGGGGCAACTAATGAAAAACTGTTTTTT. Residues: CASSSITGATNEKLFF.

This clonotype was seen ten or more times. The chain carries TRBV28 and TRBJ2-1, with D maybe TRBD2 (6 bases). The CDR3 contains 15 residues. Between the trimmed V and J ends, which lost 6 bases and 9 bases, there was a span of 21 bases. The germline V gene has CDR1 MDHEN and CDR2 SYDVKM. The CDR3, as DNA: TGTGCCAGCAGAACCGGGACTCTCTACAATGGTGAGCAGTTCTTC. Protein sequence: CASRTGTLYNGEQFF.